This T cell receptor (beta chain) was profiled in a study of post-analysis software for immune sequencing data. Study-wide results and limits: Patients had higher frequencies than controls of roughly five TRBV segments, including TRBV5-6, TRBV5-1 and TRBV20-1.

TCR beta cDNA libraries had unique molecular identifiers. TCRdb re-called the PCR reads with MiXCR, one entry per CDR3 protein. The table lists about 500,000 distinct CDR3 sequences, roughly 46% of them singletons. This clonotype was observed a handful of times. Its antigen is unknown. The germline V and J ends were trimmed by 7 bases and 0 bases, with 13 bases remaining between them. The CDR3 length is 16 residues. The germline V gene encodes CDR1 MDHEN and CDR2 SYDVKM. This chain joins TRBV28 and TRBJ2-6; D call uncertain. Specimen: blood. This receptor was taken from a girl aged 5-17 years with multiple sclerosis. The CDR3 nucleotides are TGTGCCAGCATCGGGCTGCCCAGCTCTGGGGCCAACGTCCTGACTTTC. As protein: CASIGLPSSGANVLTF.